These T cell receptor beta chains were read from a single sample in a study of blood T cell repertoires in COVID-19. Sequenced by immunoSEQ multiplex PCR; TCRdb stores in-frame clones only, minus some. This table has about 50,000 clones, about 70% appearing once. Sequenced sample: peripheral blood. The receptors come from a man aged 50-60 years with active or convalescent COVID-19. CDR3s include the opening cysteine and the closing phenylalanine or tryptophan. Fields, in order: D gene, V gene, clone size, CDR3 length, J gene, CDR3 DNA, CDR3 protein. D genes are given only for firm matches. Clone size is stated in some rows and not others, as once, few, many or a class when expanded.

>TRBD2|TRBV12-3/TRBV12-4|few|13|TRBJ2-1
TGTGCCAGCAGTAGGGGACTAGCGGGAGTCTTGTTCTTC
CASSRGLAGVLFF
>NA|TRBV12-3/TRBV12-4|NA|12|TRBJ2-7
TGTGCCAGCAGCCGGGACACCCCCGAGCAGTACTTC
CASSRDTPEQYF
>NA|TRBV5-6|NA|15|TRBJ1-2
TGTGCCAGCAGCTTGTCGGGAGGTTTAATGAATGGCTACACCTTC
CASSLSGGLMNGYTF
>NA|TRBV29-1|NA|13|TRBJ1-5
TGCAGCGTTGGTTTCAGGGACAATCAGCCCCAGCATTTT
CSVGFRDNQPQHF
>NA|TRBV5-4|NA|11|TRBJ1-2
TGTGCCAGCAGCAACAACTATGGCTACACTTTC
CASSNNYGYTF
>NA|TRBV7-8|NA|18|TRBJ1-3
TGTGCCAGCAGCTTCACCCAATGGGGAGGGTACTCTGGAAACACCATATATTTT
CASSFTQWGGYSGNTIYF
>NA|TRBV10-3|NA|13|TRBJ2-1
TGTGCCATCAGTGACGACTACGGCAATGAGCAGTTCTTC
CAISDDYGNEQFF
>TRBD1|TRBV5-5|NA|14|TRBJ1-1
TGTGCCAGCAGCTCAGGGGGCTACGACACTGAAGCTTTCTTT
CASSSGGYDTEAFF
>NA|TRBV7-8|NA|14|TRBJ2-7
TGTGCCAGCAGCATATACCGGGGTTCCTACGAGCAGTACTTC
CASSIYRGSYEQYF
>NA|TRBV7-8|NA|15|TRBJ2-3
TGTGCCAGCAGCTCGGCCGGCGGTAGCACAGATACGCAGTATTTT
CASSSAGGSTDTQYF
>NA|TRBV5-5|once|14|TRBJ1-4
TGTGCCAGCAGCTTTCGTGCAACTAATGAAAAACTGTTTTTT
CASSFRATNEKLFF
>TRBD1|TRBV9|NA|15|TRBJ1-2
TGTGCCAGCAGCTTAAGGACAGGGGGTGGGCATGGCTACACCTTC
CASSLRTGGGHGYTF
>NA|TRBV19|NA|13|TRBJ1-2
TGTGCCACCACCAGGGGCGCGGGCTATGGCTACACCTTC
CATTRGAGYGYTF
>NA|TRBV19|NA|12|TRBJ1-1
TGTGCCAGTAGTATAAGGTCGGGTAATGCTTTCTTT
CASSIRSGNAFF
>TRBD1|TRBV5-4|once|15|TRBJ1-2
TGTGCCAGCAGCTTGTATGGACAGGGGACTCGTGGCTACACCTTC
CASSLYGQGTRGYTF
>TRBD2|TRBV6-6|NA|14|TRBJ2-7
TGTGCCAGCAGACTAGCGGGGGGAACGGGCGAGCAGTACTTC
CASRLAGGTGEQYF
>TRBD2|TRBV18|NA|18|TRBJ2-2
TGTGCCAGCTCACCAGGGCCGGGACTAGCGGAATACACCGGGGAGCTGTTTTTT
CASSPGPGLAEYTGELFF
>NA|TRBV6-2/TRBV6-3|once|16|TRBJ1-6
TGTGCCAGCAGTTACGGGCAGGGAATGGGCCGTTCACCCCTCCACTTT
CASSYGQGMGRSPLHF
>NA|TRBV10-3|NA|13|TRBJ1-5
TGTGCCATCAGGGCAGATAGCAATCAGCCCCAGCATTTT
CAIRADSNQPQHF
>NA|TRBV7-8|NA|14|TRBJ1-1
TGTGCCAGCAGCGTGACCGAGGCGGACACTGAAGCTTTCTTT
CASSVTEADTEAFF
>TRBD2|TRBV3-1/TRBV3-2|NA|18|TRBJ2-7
TGTGCCAGCAGCCAGAATAGGGGGACTAGCGGGATTGCTTACGAGCAGTACTTC
CASSQNRGTSGIAYEQYF
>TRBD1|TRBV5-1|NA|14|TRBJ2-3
TGCGCCAGTTATACAGGGGGCGGCACAGATACGCAGTATTTT
CASYTGGGTDTQYF
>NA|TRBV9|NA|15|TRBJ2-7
TGTGCCAGCAGCGCCCAGGGACACCCTGCCTACGAGCAGTACTTC
CASSAQGHPAYEQYF
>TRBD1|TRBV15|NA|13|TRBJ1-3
TGTGCCACCAGCGTCGACAGGGGTGACACCATATATTTT
CATSVDRGDTIYF
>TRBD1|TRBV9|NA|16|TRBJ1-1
TGTGCCAGCAGCGCCGGACAGGGCCCGGGGAACACTGAAGCTTTCTTT
CASSAGQGPGNTEAFF
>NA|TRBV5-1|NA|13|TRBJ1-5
TGCGCCAGCAGCTTGGAGGGAGGTCAGCCCCAGCATTTT
CASSLEGGQPQHF
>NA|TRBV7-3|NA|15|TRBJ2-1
TGTGCCAGCAGCTTGGGGACAAATACCTACAATGAGCAGTTCTTC
CASSLGTNTYNEQFF
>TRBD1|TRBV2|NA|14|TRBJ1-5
TGTGCCAGCAGTCGACAGGGTCTCAATCAGCCCCAGCATTTT
CASSRQGLNQPQHF
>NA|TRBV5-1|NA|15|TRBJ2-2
TGCGCCAGCAGCTCGTTTAGCGAAAACACCGGGGAGCTGTTTTTT
CASSSFSENTGELFF
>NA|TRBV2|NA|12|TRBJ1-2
TGTGCCACCCGTAGTGGGGGGTATGGCTACACCTTC
CATRSGGYGYTF
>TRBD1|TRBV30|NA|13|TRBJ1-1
TGTGCCTGGAGTGAACAGGGGGCAGGGGGTGCTTTCTTT
CAWSEQGAGGAFF
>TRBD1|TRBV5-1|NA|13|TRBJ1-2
TGCGCCAGCAGCTTGGTTACAGGGGTCGGCTACACCTTC
CASSLVTGVGYTF
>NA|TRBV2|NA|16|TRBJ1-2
TGTGCCAGCGTCCCGAGAACAAGAGTGGACTACTATGGCTACACCTTC
CASVPRTRVDYYGYTF
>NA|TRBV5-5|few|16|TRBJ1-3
TGTGCCAGCAGCTCGGCGGAAAGCCTCTCTGGAAACACCATATATTTT
CASSSAESLSGNTIYF
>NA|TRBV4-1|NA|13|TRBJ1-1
TGCGCCAGCAGCCAGAGAGTGAACACTGAAGCTTTCTTT
CASSQRVNTEAFF
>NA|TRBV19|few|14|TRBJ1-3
TGTGCCAGTAGTATAGATAGCTCTGGAAACACCATATATTTT
CASSIDSSGNTIYF
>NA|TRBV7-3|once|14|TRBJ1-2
TGTGCCAGCAGCTTAAGTCCGGACAGAGGGGGCTACACCTTC
CASSLSPDRGGYTF
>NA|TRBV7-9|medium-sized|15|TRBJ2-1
TGTGCCAGCAGCCAGGCCATTACTTATTACAATGAGCAGTTCTTC
CASSQAITYYNEQFF
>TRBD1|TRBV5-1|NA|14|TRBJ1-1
TGCGCCAGCAGCTACACCCCGGACAGGTACGCGGCTTTCTTT
CASSYTPDRYAAFF
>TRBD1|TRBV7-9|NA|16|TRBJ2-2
TGTGCCAGCAGCTTAGTGACAGGGGCAGGCACCGGGGAGCTGTTTTTT
CASSLVTGAGTGELFF
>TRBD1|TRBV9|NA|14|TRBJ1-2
TGTGCCAGCAGCCCGGGACAGGGAAACTATGGCTACACCTTC
CASSPGQGNYGYTF
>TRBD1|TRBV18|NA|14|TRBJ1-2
TGTGCCAGCTCACCAGCGGGACAGAACTATGGCTACACCTTC
CASSPAGQNYGYTF
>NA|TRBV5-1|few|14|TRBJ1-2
TGCGCCAGCAGCCTGGACGGAGCTAACTATGGCTACACCTTC
CASSLDGANYGYTF
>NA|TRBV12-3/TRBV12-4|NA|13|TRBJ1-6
TGTGCCAGCAGTGTGACACAGAATTCACCCCTCCACTTT
CASSVTQNSPLHF
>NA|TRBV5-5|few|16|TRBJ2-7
TGTGCCAGCAGCCTCGCTGGGACTCAGCGCTCCTACGAGCAGTACTTC
CASSLAGTQRSYEQYF
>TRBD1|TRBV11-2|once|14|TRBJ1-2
TGTGCCAGCAGCTCCCAAGGGGGCGGATATGGCTACACCTTC
CASSSQGGGYGYTF
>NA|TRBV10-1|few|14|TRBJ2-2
TGCGCCAGCAGTGAAAACAGGGATCCCGGGGAGCTGTTTTTT
CASSENRDPGELFF
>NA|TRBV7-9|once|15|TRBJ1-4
TGTGCCAGCAGCTTAGCGGGGCAGGGGATCGAAAAACTGTTTTTT
CASSLAGQGIEKLFF
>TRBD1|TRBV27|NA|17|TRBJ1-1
TGTGCCAGCAGTTTATTCCCCTCGACAGGGGGGAACACTGAAGCTTTCTTT
CASSLFPSTGGNTEAFF
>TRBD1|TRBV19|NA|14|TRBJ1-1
TGTGCCAGTAGTATCAGACAGGGAGGTGGTGAAGCTTTCTTT
CASSIRQGGGEAFF
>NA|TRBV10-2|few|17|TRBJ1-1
TGCGCCAGCAGTGAGTCTTCCCGGAAGGGGCGGAACACTGAAGCTTTCTTT
CASSESSRKGRNTEAFF
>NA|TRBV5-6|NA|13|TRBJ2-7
TGTGCCAGCAGCCAAGGCCGGCGCGGCGAGCAGTACTTC
CASSQGRRGEQYF
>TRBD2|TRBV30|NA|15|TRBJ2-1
TGTGCCTGGAGCGAACTAGCGGGAGCCTACAATGAGCAGTTCTTC
CAWSELAGAYNEQFF
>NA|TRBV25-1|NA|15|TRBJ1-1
TGTGCCAGCAGTGAAAGCTCGGGTGGCGGGACTGAAGCTTTCTTT
CASSESSGGGTEAFF
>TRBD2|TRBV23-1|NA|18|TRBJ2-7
TGCGCCAGCAGTCAAGCCCGTGGACTAGCGGGAGAGGAGTACGAGCAGTACTTC
CASSQARGLAGEEYEQYF
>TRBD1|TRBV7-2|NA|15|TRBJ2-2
TGTGCCAGCAGCTCGACAGGGCTGAACACCGGGGAGCTGTTTTTT
CASSSTGLNTGELFF
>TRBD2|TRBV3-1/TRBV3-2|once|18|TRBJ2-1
TGTGCCAGCAGCCAAGACCAACCCTGGGCTAGCGGTTACAATGAGCAGTTCTTC
CASSQDQPWASGYNEQFF